This T cell receptor (beta chain) was recovered during a study of T cells in Graves' hyperthyroidism and ophthalmopathy. It was RNA transcripts that yielded the amplified TCR beta CDR3 regions. During a first-round RT-PCR of the TCR CDR3, the HTBI primer set was used. TCRdb processed the multiplex PCR reads anew with MiXCR; each CDR3 protein has one entry. The data contain approximately 630,000 distinct CDR3 sequences, roughly 17% of them singletons. In the case of this clonotype: Its antigen is not identified. This could be a read error, since a much larger clone is one nucleotide away.

Overall study results and limits: Ophthalmopathy stood apart from stable hyperthyroidism in a 13 V-J model.

The V gene lost 3 bases and the J gene lost 2 bases, with 17 bases spanning the gap. CDR1 MNHNS and CDR2 SASEGT come from the germline V gene. The CDR3 covers 16 residues. Exclusion criteria comprised uncontrolled infection, other autoimmune disease, pregnancy or lactation. Used for diagnoses were clinical symptoms, serum thyroxine and TRAb, thyroid ultrasound and orbital computed tomography. This sequence joins TRBV6-1 and TRBJ2-7, with a possible D match to TRBD1 (8 bases). The specimen sequenced was blood. The sequence was collected from a woman aged 25 to 39 with Graves' hyperthyroidism. The CDR3 DNA reads as TGTGCCAGCAGTGACAGTGGACAGGGAGGGCCCTACGAGCAGTACTTC. Protein product: CASSDSGQGGPYEQYF.